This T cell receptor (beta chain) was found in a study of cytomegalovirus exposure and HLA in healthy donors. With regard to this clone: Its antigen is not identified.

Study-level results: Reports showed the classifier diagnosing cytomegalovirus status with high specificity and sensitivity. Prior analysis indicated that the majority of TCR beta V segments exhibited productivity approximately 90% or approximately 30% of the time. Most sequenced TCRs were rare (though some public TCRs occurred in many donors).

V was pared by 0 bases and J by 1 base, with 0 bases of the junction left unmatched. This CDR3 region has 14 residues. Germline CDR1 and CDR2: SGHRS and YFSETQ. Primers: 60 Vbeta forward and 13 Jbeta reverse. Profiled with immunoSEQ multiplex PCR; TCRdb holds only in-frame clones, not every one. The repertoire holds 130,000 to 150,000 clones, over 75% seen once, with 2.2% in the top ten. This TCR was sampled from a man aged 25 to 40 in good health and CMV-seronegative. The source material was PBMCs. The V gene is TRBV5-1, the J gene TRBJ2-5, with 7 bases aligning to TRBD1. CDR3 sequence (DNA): TGCGCCAGCAGCTTGGACAGGGGCCAAGAGACCCAGTACTTC. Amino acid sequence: CASSLDRGQETQYF.